The 3 T cell receptor beta chains below were found in one sample sequenced in a study of monozygotic twins with inflammatory bowel disease. Using the 5' RACE reads, TCRdb records one entry per CDR3 protein without DNA. This specimen shows 350,000 to 550,000 distinct CDR3 sequences; the ten leading clones hold roughly 2.2%. The sample comprised blood. Every receptor here comes from a human donor with ulcerative colitis or Crohn's disease, or a healthy co-twin of an affected twin (not recorded which).

The chain combines TRBV30 with TRBJ2-3. The CDR3 spans 11 residues. Germline assignment: CDR1 GTSNPN and CDR2 SVGIG (reference sequence). CDR3: CAWSWSDTQYF.

The rearrangement uses TRBV7-2 and TRBJ2-7; TCRdb reports TRBD1, a call that lacks DNA to check it against. The CDR3 is made up of 13 amino acids. CDR1 and CDR2 (germline): SGHTA, FQGNSA. CDR3 protein: CASSSGPGYEQYF.

V usage is TRBV6-1 and J usage is TRBJ2-6; checking the TCRdb D call of TRBD1 is not possible without DNA. This CDR3 is 19 amino acids long. CDR1 MNHNS and CDR2 SASEGT come from the germline V gene. The CDR3 sequence: CASGFQGRGFSSGANVLTF.